These 17 T cell receptor beta chains were sequenced from one sample in a study of blood T cell repertoires in COVID-19 (dated by TCRdb to 2019 to 2021). The library was prepared using the immunoSEQ multiplex PCR assay. The clones in this table, taken by TCRdb from immuneACCESS, are in-frame only. Not every clone is retained; where verified, under half of the shortfall comes from an unresolved V gene, and the cause of the rest is unknown. This sample is represented by about 360,000 clones; approximately 80% of them were singletons. The ten largest clones capture more than 0.85% of the sample. Sequenced: peripheral blood. All receptors derive from a human donor with acute or convalescent COVID-19. The donor label of this sample is uncertain.

The V gene is TRBV6-1, the J gene TRBJ1-2, with D uncertain. The V gene's germline CDR1 is MNHNS and CDR2 SASEGT. The CDR3 has 13 residues. The V end lost 2 bases, the J end lost 8 bases, and 12 bases lay between the germline ends. The CDR3 protein is CASSETNAVGYTF. CDR3 sequence (DNA): TGTGCCAGCAGTGAAACGAATGCAGTGGGCTACACCTTC.

The chain employs TRBV30 and TRBJ2-4, with 7 bases fitting TRBD1. V lost 2 bases and J lost 8; bases outside the gene matches: 12. The CDR3 covers 15 residues. Germline values: CDR1 GTSNPN, CDR2 SVGIG (reference sequence). In nucleotides, the CDR3 is TGTGCCTGGAGTCCATCCGGACTGAGGGGGCACATTCAGTACTTC. Its protein product is CAWSPSGLRGHIQYF.

This chain joins TRBV7-2 and TRBJ1-2; the D gene is possibly TRBD1 (5 bases). This CDR3 is 17 amino acids long. V gave up 1 base and J gave up 2 bases, with 17 bases separating them. The germline V gene encodes CDR1 SGHTA and CDR2 FQGNSA. The CDR3 coding sequence is TGTGCCAGCAGCTTAGATTTCTCTCAGGGTAGGAACTATGGCTACACCTTC. It specifies CASSLDFSQGRNYGYTF.

The chain combines TRBV7-8 with TRBJ2-2; a weak D match, TRBD1 (6 bases). The germline CDR1 and CDR2 sequences are SGHVS and FQNEAQ. CDR3 size: 13 residues. Trimming shortened V by 6 bases and J by 4 bases, and 9 bases separated the two germline ends. The CDR3: CASREGGTGELFF. The CDR3 DNA reads TGTGCCAGCAGGGAAGGGGGCACCGGGGAGCTGTTTTTT.

The genes are TRBV5-4 and TRBJ2-1; TRBD1 matches at 7 bases. With 4 bases clipped from V and 5 bases from J, the junction kept 9 bases outside the gene matches. Germline V gene sequence: CDR1 SGHNT, CDR2 YYREEE (reference sequence). The CDR3 has 15 residues. CDR3 residues: CASSIWTGVNNEQFF. CDR3 DNA sequence: TGTGCCAGCAGCATATGGACAGGAGTCAACAATGAGCAGTTCTTC.

The DNA of the CDR3 is TGCGCCAGCAGTTCGACAGCGGGTTTCCCCCCTGGAAACACCATATATTTT. Translating gives CASSSTAGFPPGNTIYF. This chain uses TRBV10-2 with TRBJ1-3; D might be TRBD1 (5 bases). CDR1 is WSHSY, CDR2 SAAADI, per germline. V was clipped by 5 bases and J by 2 bases, with 19 bases between them. CDR3 length: 17 amino acids.

The V and J genes are TRBV4-2 and TRBJ2-5; possibly TRBD1 for D (6 bases). In germline, CDR1 is LGHNA, CDR2 YNFKEQ. The length of the CDR3 is 16 residues. V was shortened by 0 bases and J by 1 base, with 12 bases between the two germline ends. CDR3 loop: CASSQETRGFQETQYF. The CDR3 bases are TGTGCCAGCAGCCAAGAAACTAGGGGGTTCCAAGAGACCCAGTACTTC.

This chain uses TRBV7-9 with TRBJ2-1; TRBD2 matches at 12 bases. V lost 1 base, J lost 15 bases, and 13 bases stayed unmatched. Germline CDR1 and CDR2: SEHNR and FQNEAQ (reference sequence). CDR3 size: 16 residues. CDR3 sequence reads: CASSLETSGSRRGGFF. The CDR3 DNA follows: TGTGCCAGCAGCTTAGAGACTAGCGGGAGTCGCCGAGGGGGGTTCTTC.

The chain employs TRBV5-1 and TRBJ2-3; D ambiguous. Trimming took 4 bases from V and 2 from J, leaving 11 bases between them. The CDR3 sequence is 14 residues long. The germline V gene encodes CDR1 SGHRS and CDR2 YFSETQ. The CDR3 sequence is CASSLESPTDTQYF. CDR3 DNA: TGCGCCAGCAGCCTAGAATCACCCACAGATACGCAGTATTTT.

The J gene is TRBJ2-7, the V gene TRBV2; 9 bases are a match to TRBD2. Germline trimming cut 6 bases from V and 1 base from J; bases unmatched to any gene: 7. The CDR3 is made up of 15 amino acids. CDR1 and CDR2 (germline): SNHLY, FYNNEI. CDR3 residues: CASRSWSGRSYEQYF. Written as DNA, the CDR3 is TGTGCCAGCAGATCGTGGAGCGGGAGGTCCTACGAGCAGTACTTC.

The chain uses TRBV28 and TRBJ1-1; maybe TRBD1 (5 bases). Trimming removed 4 bases at V and 5 bases at J, with 11 bases between. CDR1 MDHEN and CDR2 SYDVKM come from the germline V gene. The CDR3 spans 13 residues. The CDR3 sequence is CASSSREGTEAFF. The DNA for the CDR3 is TGTGCCAGCAGTTCCAGGGAGGGGACTGAAGCTTTCTTT.

The CDR3 is CASSGVAALPSNEQFF. The CDR3 DNA is TGTGCCAGCTCAGGAGTTGCCGCGTTGCCTTCTAATGAGCAGTTCTTC. The chain carries TRBV18 and TRBJ2-1; D not certain. CDR3 length equals 16 residues. V was shortened by 5 bases and J by 7 bases, with 21 bases between the two germline ends. Germline V gene sequence: CDR1 KGHSH, CDR2 LQKENI.

V usage is TRBV5-1 and J usage is TRBJ1-1; no definite D call. The V gene lost 0 bases and the J gene lost 0 bases, with 15 bases spanning the gap. Germline V lookup: CDR1 SGHRS, CDR2 YFSETQ. This CDR3 comprises 17 residues. CDR3 region: CASSLATFSVMNTEAFF. In DNA, the CDR3 is TGCGCCAGCAGCTTGGCCACTTTCTCGGTGATGAACACTGAAGCTTTCTTT. The variable domain in full, completed from reference TRBV5-1 and TRBJ1-1, reads KAGVTQTPRYLIKTRGQQVTLSCSPISGHRSVSWYQQTPGQGLQFLFEYFSETQRNKGNFPGRFSGRQFSNSRSEMNVSTLELGDSALYLCASSLATFSVMNTEAFFGQGTRLTVV.

This chain uses TRBV27 with TRBJ1-1; 11 nucleotides match TRBD1. Trimming took 4 bases from V and 4 from J; bases not matched to a gene: 8. In germline, CDR1 is MNHEY, CDR2 SMNVEV (reference sequence). This CDR3 spans 16 amino acids. The CDR3 coding sequence is TGTGCCAGCAGTTCGGACAGGGGGCTTTGGGGCACTGAAGCTTTCTTT. This codes for CASSSDRGLWGTEAFF.

This clone turned up a few times. CDR3 sequence: CAISESGGLTTNEKLFF. The CDR3 DNA follows: TGTGCCATCAGTGAGTCGGGTGGACTAACAACTAATGAAAAACTGTTTTTT. The chain employs TRBV10-3 and TRBJ1-4, with no clear D. CDR3 size: 17 residues. Germline V CDR1 and CDR2: ENHRY, SYGVKD. V was shortened by 0 bases and J by 0 bases, with 11 bases between the two germline ends.

This rearrangement joins TRBV5-5 to TRBJ1-1; D unresolved. Germline V gives CDR1 SGHKS, CDR2 YYEKEE (reference sequence). This CDR3 spans 14 amino acids. The germline V and J ends were trimmed by 9 bases and 5 bases, with 20 bases remaining between them. Here the CDR3 reads CATQRGPPWTEAFF. The DNA of the CDR3 is TGTGCCACCCAACGAGGCCCCCCATGGACTGAAGCTTTCTTT.

V gene TRBV5-1 combines with J gene TRBJ2-1; TRBD1 matches 7 bases. The CDR3 is made up of 15 amino acids. Germline CDR1 reads SGHRS; CDR2 reads YFSETQ. Losses at the gene ends were 1 base for V and 9 bases for J; bases not matched to a gene: 10. DNA for the CDR3: TGCGCCAGCAGCTTGAATCCAGGGCGACAGGGTGAGCAGTTCTTC. Its translation: CASSLNPGRQGEQFF.